Listed below are T cell receptor beta chains from one sample, sequenced in a study of T cells in Graves' hyperthyroidism and ophthalmopathy. One entry per CDR3 protein, called by TCRdb with MiXCR from the multiplex PCR reads. The top ten clones hold roughly 3.5% of a sample with some 580,000 distinct CDR3 sequences, around 15% of them seen once. The material sequenced was blood. These receptors all come from a woman aged 40 to 55 with Graves' ophthalmopathy. Both conserved end residues are part of each CDR3. D genes are given only for firm matches. Size values are once, few and many counts, or a class for expanded clones, and some rows have none.

>NA|10|TRBJ2-5|NA|TRBV29-1
TGCAGCGTTTCAGTGGAGACCCAGTACTTC
CSVSVETQYF
>NA|13|TRBJ2-1|many|TRBV6-1
TGTGCCAGCATGAATAATGGGATCAATGAGCAGTTCTTC
CASMNNGINEQFF
>TRBD2|14|TRBJ2-1|many|TRBV12-3/TRBV12-4
TGTGCCAGCAGACCCGGGAGGAGGGCCAATGAGCAGTTCTTC
CASRPGRRANEQFF
>NA|14|TRBJ1-4|many|TRBV29-1
TGCAGCGTTGTCACCGGGACAATTGACGAAAAACTGTTTTTT
CSVVTGTIDEKLFF
>TRBD2|16|TRBJ2-1|few|TRBV7-2
TGTGCCAGCAGCTCTCAGGCGGGAGTCAGCTACAATGAGCAGTTCTTC
CASSSQAGVSYNEQFF
>NA|12|TRBJ1-1|many|TRBV3-1
TGTGCCAGCAGCCAAGTGGATGGTGAAGCTTTCTTT
CASSQVDGEAFF
>NA|14|TRBJ2-3|NA|TRBV18
TGTGCCAGCTCACCAGTAGGGGTCGAAGATACGCAGTATTTT
CASSPVGVEDTQYF
>NA|11|TRBJ2-1|NA|TRBV10-3
TGTGCCGTCTCGGGCCACAATGAGCAGTTCTTC
CAVSGHNEQFF
>NA|16|TRBJ2-4|many|TRBV18
TGTGCCAGCTCGCAAGGGACACCTGGGGCCAAAAACATTCAGTACTTC
CASSQGTPGAKNIQYF
>NA|16|TRBJ2-6|NA|TRBV27
TGTGCCAGCAGTTCCCTCCCGGGATCCGGGGCCAACGTCCTGACTTTC
CASSSLPGSGANVLTF
>NA|15|TRBJ2-3|many|TRBV5-1
TGCGCCAGCAGCTTCAACGCCCATGGGACAGATACGCAGTATTTT
CASSFNAHGTDTQYF
>NA|20|TRBJ2-2|NA|TRBV7-3
TGTGCCAGCACCAACGACCGTCGGGGCCTTCGGGCTAGCCCAACCGGGGAGCTGTTTTTT
CASTNDRRGLRASPTGELFF
>NA|16|TRBJ1-5|NA|TRBV19
TGTGCCAGTAGTATAGGCCAGGTCCATAGCAATCAGCCCCAGCATTTT
CASSIGQVHSNQPQHF
>NA|14|TRBJ2-7|NA|TRBV3-1
TGTGCCAGCAGCCAAGTTCCAGGGAACTACGAGCAGTACTTC
CASSQVPGNYEQYF
>TRBD1|15|TRBJ1-6|NA|TRBV12-3/TRBV12-4
TGTGCCAGCAGTTTCGACAGGGATTATAATTCACCCCTCCACTTT
CASSFDRDYNSPLHF
>NA|17|TRBJ2-1|NA|TRBV4-1
TGCGCCAGCAGCCTACCCCTGGCGGGGGCCCTTGGGGCTGAGCAGTTCTTC
CASSLPLAGALGAEQFF
>TRBD1|14|TRBJ2-5|NA|TRBV5-1
TGCGCCAGCAGCCCCGGACAGGGGGCAGAGACCCAGTACTTC
CASSPGQGAETQYF
>NA|15|TRBJ2-5|many|TRBV5-1
TGCGCCAGCTCCCCCAGGGGATTCACCCAAGAGACCCAGTACTTC
CASSPRGFTQETQYF
>NA|14|TRBJ2-3|many|TRBV28
TGTGCCAGCAGTTTCACCGTTACAAGTGCTACGCAGTATTTT
CASSFTVTSATQYF
>NA|14|TRBJ1-4|NA|TRBV30
TGTGCCTTACAGGAAGGAGCAACTAATGAAAAACTGTTTTTT
CALQEGATNEKLFF
>TRBD2|16|TRBJ2-3|NA|TRBV11-2
TGTGCCAGCACCGAGAGGGGACTAGCGGGGGCAGATACGCAGTATTTT
CASTERGLAGADTQYF
>TRBD1|14|TRBJ1-4|many|TRBV12-5
TGTGCTAGTGGCCAAACCGGGACAGATGAAAAACTGTTTTTT
CASGQTGTDEKLFF
>NA|10|TRBJ1-2|few|TRBV6-1
TGTGCCAGCAGCCTGACGGAGTGTACCTTC
CASSLTECTF
>TRBD2|16|TRBJ2-3|NA|TRBV9
TGTGCCAGCAGCGTAGGCTCTAGCGGGGGTACAGATACGCAGTATTTT
CASSVGSSGGTDTQYF
>NA|13|TRBJ2-7|NA|TRBV24-1
TGTGCCACCAGTGACAACGACAGCCACGAGCAGTACTTC
CATSDNDSHEQYF